The following is a T cell receptor (beta chain) sequence with its context. Its antigen is still unknown. The data belong to a study of CD8+ T cells in alopecia areata. Background on the study: In an open-label trial, patients got 5 to 10 mg tofacitinib twice daily.

V lost 4 bases and J lost 7; bases outside the gene matches: 8. CDR3 length: 13 residues. Germline V gene data show CDR1 as SGHNT and CDR2 as YYREEE (reference sequence). Regarding the study as a whole: Greater clonality was observed in lesional scalp samples, especially alopecia totalis/universalis, versus normal scalp. Many expanded lesional clones persisted in scalp and blood during tofacitinib.

As the sequencing template, cDNA was produced by extracting RNA and reverse transcribing it. Measured with immunoSEQ multiplex PCR; TCRdb has only the in-frame clones, and not every one. Altogether roughly 250,000 clones are present, 60% being singletons, with the ten largest covering 0.8% to 1%. Stated treatment: oral pan-JAK inhibitor, 5-10 mg twice daily. Sorting from PBMCs produced CD4+ and CD8+ T cells. The TCR originated in a human donor with alopecia areata. The chain employs TRBV5-4 and TRBJ2-7; 7 bases align to TRBD2. Sequenced here: CD4+ T cells sorted from blood, sampled around week 53, from a patient treated with tofacitinib. CDR3 region: CASSPKDGGEQYF. DNA of the CDR3: TGTGCCAGCAGCCCCAAGGACGGGGGGGAGCAGTACTTC.